The present T cell receptor (beta chain) was sequenced within a study of blood T cell repertoires in COVID-19. The overall study: In each case, the material was cDNA or gDNA derived from T cells, B-cell-depleted T cells, or PBMCs.

The CDR3 runs 14 residues. Germline CDR1 SGHAT, CDR2 FQNNGV. Trimming cost V 0 bases and J 6 bases, with 8 bases left between them. Profiled with immunoSEQ multiplex PCR; TCRdb holds only in-frame clones, not every one. The sample lists around 120,000 clones; approximately 87% were seen once. The source material was peripheral blood. This sequence joins TRBV11-2 and TRBJ2-2; a possible D gene is TRBD2 (6 bases). The sequence came from a woman aged 70-85 years with acute or convalescent COVID-19. The DNA for the CDR3 is TGTGCCAGCAGCTTAGATCCGGGGGCCGGGGAGCTGTTTTTT. Its protein product is CASSLDPGAGELFF.